One TCR beta chain is described in this entry. Its antigen is still unknown. These data come from a study of PD-L1 blockade in urothelial cancer. Overall study: About 90% of the roughly 30 patients were men whose urothelial cancer was bladder-origin. Patients' histories included 0 to 3 prior chemotherapy regimens.

CDR1 and CDR2 (germline): MNHEY, SVGAGI. The ends lost 5 bases at V and 4 bases at J; junction bases unmatched: 4. The CDR3 runs to 14 residues. Study-wide findings and caveats: Tumor-associated blood clones were expanded more by durable-benefit patients at 3 weeks.

Assay used: immunoSEQ multiplex PCR; TCRdb lists only in-frame clones, some missing. The table includes 90,000 to 120,000 clones, over 80% detected once. The chain carries TRBV6-5 and TRBJ2-2, with TRBD1 matching over 7 bases. This receptor was obtained from a woman older than 75 with urothelial cancer. The sequenced sample was PBMCs, obtained around atezolizumab (anti-PD-L1) treatment. The CDR3, as DNA: TGTGCCAGCAGTACTACAGGGGCCACCGGGGAGCTGTTTTTT. Translating gives CASSTTGATGELFF.